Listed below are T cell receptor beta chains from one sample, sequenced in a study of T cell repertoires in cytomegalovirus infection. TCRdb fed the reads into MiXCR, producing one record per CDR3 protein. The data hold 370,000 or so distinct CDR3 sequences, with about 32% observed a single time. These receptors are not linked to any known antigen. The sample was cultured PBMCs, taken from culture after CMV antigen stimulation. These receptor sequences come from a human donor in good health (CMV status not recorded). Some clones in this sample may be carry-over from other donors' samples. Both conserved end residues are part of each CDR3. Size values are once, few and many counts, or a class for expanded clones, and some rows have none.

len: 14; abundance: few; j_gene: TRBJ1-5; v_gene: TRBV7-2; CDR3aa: CASSLPRVSQPQHF
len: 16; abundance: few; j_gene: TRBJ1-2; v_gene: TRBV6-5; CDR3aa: CASSYSYMPLSHGYTF
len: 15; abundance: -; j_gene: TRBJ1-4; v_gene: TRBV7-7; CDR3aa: CASSLTEAFNEKLFF
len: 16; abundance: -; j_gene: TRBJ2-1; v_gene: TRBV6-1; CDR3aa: CASSRTGGLSYNEQFF
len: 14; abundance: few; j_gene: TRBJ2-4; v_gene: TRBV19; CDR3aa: CASSKMGAKNIQYF
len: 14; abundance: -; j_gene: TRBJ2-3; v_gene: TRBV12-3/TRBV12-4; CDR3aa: CASSFSRGWDTQYF
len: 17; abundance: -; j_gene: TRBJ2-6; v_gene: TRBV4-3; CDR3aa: CASSQVGGGAGANVLTF
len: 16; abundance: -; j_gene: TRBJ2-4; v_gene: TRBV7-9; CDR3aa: CASSLGTTLVKNIQYF
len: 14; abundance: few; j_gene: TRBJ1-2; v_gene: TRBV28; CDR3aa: CASSLSRVSYGYTF
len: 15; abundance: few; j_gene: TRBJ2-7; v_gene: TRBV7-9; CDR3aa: CASSLGPGTAYEQYF
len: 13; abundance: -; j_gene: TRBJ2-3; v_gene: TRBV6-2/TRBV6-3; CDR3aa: CASSSALGNTQYF
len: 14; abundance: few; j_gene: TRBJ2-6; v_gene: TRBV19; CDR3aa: CASQGGPGANVLTF
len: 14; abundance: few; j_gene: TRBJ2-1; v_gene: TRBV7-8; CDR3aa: CASSPLRGNNEQFF
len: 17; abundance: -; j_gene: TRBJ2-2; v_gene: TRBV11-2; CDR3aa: CASSERGAYANTGELFF
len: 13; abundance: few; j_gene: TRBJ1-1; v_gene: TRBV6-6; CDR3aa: CASRRGDSVQAFF
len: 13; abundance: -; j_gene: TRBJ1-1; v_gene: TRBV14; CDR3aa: CASSQGRTTEAFF
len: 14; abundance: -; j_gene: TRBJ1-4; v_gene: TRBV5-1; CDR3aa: CASSSGTTNEKLFF
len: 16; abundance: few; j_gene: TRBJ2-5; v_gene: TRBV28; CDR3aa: CASSKPGLAGQETQYF
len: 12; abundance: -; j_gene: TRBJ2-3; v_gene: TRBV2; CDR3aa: CASSVWDSEQYF
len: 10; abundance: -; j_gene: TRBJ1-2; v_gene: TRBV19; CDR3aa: CASGPLGYTF
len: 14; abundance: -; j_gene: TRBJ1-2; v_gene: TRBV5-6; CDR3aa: CASSMWGGAGGYTF
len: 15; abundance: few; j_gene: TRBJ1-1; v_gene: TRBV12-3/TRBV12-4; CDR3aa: CASSSPVTLNTEAFF
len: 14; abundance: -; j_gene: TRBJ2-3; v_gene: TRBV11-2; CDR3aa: CASSLRVLGDTQYF
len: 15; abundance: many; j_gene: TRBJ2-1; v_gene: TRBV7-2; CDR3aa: CASSYLAGSYNEQFF
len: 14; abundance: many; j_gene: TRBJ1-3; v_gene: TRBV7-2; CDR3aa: CASSLWGTGNTIYF
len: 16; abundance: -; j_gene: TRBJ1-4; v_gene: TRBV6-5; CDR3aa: CAAGGTGGSVNEKLFF
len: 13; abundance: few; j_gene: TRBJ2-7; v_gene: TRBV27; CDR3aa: CASRTGATYEQYF
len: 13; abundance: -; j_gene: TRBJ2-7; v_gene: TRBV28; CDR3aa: CASSLGGARREYF
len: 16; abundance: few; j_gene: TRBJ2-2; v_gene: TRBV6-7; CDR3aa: CASSYRWAGDTGELFF
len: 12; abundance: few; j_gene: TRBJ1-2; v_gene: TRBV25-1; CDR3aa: CASRQANYGYTF
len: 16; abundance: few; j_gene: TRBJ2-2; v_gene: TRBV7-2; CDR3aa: CASSLVGSARTGELFF
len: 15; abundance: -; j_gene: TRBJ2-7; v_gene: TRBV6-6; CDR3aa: CASSYPDSVSYEQYF
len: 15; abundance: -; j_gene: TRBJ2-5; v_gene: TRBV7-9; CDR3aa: CASSPRRLGVETQYF
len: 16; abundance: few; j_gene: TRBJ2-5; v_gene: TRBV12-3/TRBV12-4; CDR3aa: CASSLGRGGTQETQYF
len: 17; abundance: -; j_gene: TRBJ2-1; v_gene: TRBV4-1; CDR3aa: CASSHPVAGAVRNEQFF
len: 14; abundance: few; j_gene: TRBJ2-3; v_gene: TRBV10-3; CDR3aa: CATRTSGSGDTQYF
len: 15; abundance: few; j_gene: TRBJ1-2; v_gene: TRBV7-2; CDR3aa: CASSLRTGGDYGYTF
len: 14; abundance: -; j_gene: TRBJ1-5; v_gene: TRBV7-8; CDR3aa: CASSPGQGYQPQHF
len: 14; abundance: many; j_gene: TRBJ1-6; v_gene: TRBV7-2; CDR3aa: CASSSRGPDSPLHF
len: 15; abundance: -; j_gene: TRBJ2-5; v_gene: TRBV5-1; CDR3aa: CASSLATNVQETQYF
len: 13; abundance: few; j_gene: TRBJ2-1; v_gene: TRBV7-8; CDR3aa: CASSPMRRDEQFF
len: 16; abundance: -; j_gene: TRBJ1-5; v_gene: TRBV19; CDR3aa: CASSIDVRRWNQPQHF
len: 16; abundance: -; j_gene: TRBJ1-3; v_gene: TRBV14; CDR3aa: CASSPGSHFSGNTIYF
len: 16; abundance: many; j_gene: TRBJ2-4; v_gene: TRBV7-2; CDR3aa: CASSLASSNNKNIQYF
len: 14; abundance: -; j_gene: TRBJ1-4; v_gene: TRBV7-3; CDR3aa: CASSLQAPGEKLFF
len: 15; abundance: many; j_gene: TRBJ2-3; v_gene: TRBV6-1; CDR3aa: CASRTRDRGTDTQYF
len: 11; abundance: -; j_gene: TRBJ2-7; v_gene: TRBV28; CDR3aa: CASSGAREQYF